This TCR beta chain was observed in a study of blood T cell repertoires in COVID-19. At the level of the study: Samples came from the United States, Italy and Spain, spanning acute and convalescent COVID-19.

Sequenced by immunoSEQ multiplex PCR; TCRdb stores in-frame clones only, minus some. The table lists 650,000 to 800,000 clones, 85% to 90% of them singletons. In germline, CDR1 is KGHSH, CDR2 LQKENI. CDR3 length equals 14 residues. V was trimmed by 0 bases and J by 6 bases, leaving 9 bases between them. The rearrangement links TRBV18 to TRBJ1-5; D gene ambiguous. This receptor was obtained from a woman aged 18-29 years with acute or convalescent COVID-19. What was sequenced was peripheral blood. The CDR3, as DNA: TGTGCCAGCTCACCACCGGCAGGAGGTCAGCCCCAGCATTTT. The encoded protein is CASSPPAGGQPQHF.